Following are 6 T cell receptor beta chains from one sample sequenced in a study of siplizumab effects on memory and regulatory T cells. Assay: immunoSEQ multiplex PCR; the TCRdb copy retains only in-frame clones and omits some. The sample yields about 64,000 clones, roughly 97% seen once. The sample consisted of naive CD8+ T cells sorted from blood. These receptor sequences come from a human donor in good health.

The chain recombines TRBV10-2 with TRBJ1-2, with D unresolved. Germline V gene sequence: CDR1 WSHSY, CDR2 SAAADI. V lost 6 bases and J 0 bases, leaving 17 bases between the germline ends. This CDR3 has 16 amino acids. Here the CDR3 reads CASSDDVGLANYGYTF. The DNA for the CDR3 is TGCGCCAGCAGCGACGATGTAGGGTTAGCTAACTATGGCTACACCTTC.

The CDR3 nucleotides are TGCGCCAGCAGCCAAGCACTAGCGGGGGGGCAAGAGACCCAGTACTTC. Encoded protein: CASSQALAGGQETQYF. The V and J genes are TRBV4-1 and TRBJ2-5; 13 positions match TRBD2. V lost 1 base, J lost 2 bases, and 1 base stayed unmatched. The CDR3 covers 16 residues. Germline assignment: CDR1 MGHRA and CDR2 YSYEKL.

CDR3 nucleotide sequence: TGTGCCAGCAGTTTCTCGAGTCCAGGCTACGAGCAGTACTTC. Residues: CASSFSSPGYEQYF. The chain employs TRBV6-5 and TRBJ2-7; D unclear. CDR3 length: 14 amino acids. V dropped 4 bases and J dropped 3 bases, with 13 bases sitting between them. The V gene's germline CDR1 is MNHEY and CDR2 SVGAGI.

The chain combines TRBV16 with TRBJ2-5, with 11 nucleotides matching TRBD2. V was pared by 1 base and J by 3 bases, with 4 bases of the junction left unmatched. The CDR3 loop spans 16 amino acids. The germline V gene encodes CDR1 KGHSY and CDR2 FQNENV. CDR3 residues: CASSQLVLAGEETQYF. The CDR3 coding sequence is TGTGCCAGCAGCCAATTGGTACTAGCGGGAGAAGAGACCCAGTACTTC.

The rearrangement links TRBV7-3 to TRBJ2-5, with 10 positions matching TRBD1. Germline V CDR1 and CDR2: SGHTA, FQGTGA. The CDR3 totals 14 residues. V trimming: 2 bases; J trimming: 5 bases; junction bases outside the gene matches: 2. CDR3 protein: CASSLGTGVETQYF. The CDR3 region has the DNA TGTGCCAGCAGCTTAGGGACAGGGGTTGAGACCCAGTACTTC.

The chain is built from TRBV30 and TRBJ1-6; no reliable D call. CDR3 length: 15 residues. Germline V gene data show CDR1 as GTSNPN and CDR2 as SVGIG (reference sequence). Trimming shortened V by 0 bases and J by 7 bases, and 13 bases separated the two germline ends. The CDR3 protein is CAWSVLRSTNSPLHF. The CDR3 bases are TGTGCCTGGAGTGTACTGAGGAGCACAAATTCACCCCTCCACTTT.